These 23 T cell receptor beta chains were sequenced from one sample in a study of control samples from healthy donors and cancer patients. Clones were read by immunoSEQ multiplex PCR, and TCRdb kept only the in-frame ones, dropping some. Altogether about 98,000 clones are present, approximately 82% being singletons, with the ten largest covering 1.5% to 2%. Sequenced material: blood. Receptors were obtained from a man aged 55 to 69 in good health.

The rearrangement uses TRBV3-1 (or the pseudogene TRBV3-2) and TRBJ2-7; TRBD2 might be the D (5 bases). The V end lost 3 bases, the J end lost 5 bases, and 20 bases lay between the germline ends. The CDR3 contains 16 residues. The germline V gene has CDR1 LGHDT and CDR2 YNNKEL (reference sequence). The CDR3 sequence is CASSHGVAVYQHEQYF. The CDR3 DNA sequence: TGTGCCAGCAGCCACGGGGTGGCCGTTTATCAGCACGAGCAGTACTTC.

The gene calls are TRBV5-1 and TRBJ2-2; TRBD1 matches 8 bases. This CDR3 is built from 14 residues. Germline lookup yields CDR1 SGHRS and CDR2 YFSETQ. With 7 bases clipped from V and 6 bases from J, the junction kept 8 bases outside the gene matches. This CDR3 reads CASEGDRSSGELFF. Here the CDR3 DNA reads TGCGCCAGCGAAGGGGACAGGTCGTCCGGGGAGCTGTTTTTT.

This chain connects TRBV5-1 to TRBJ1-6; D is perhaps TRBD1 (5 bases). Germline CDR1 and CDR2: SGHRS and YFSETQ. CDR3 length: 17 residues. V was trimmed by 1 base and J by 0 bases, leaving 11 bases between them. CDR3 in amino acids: CASSLSGGSSYNSPLHF. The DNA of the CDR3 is TGCGCCAGCAGCTTGTCGGGGGGTAGCTCCTATAATTCACCCCTCCACTTT.

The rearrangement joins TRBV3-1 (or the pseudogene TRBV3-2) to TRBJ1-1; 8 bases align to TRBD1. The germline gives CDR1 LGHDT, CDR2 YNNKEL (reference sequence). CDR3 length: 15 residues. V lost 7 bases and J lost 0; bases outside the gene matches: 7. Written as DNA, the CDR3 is TGTGCCAGCACGAGGGACAGGATCATGAACACTGAAGCTTTCTTT. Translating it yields CASTRDRIMNTEAFF.

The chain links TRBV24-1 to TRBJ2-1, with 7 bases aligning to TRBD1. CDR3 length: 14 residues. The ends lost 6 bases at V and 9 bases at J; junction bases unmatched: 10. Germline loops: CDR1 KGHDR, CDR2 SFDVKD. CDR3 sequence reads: CATSQTGYLGEQFF. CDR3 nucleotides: TGTGCCACCAGTCAGACAGGGTACTTGGGTGAGCAGTTCTTC.

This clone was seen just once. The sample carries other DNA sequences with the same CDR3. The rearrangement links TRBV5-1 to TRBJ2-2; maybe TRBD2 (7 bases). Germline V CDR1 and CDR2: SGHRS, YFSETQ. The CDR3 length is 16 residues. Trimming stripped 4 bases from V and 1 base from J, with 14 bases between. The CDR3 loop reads CASSRWGGQNTGELFF. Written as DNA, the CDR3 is TGCGCCAGCAGCCGGTGGGGGGGCCAGAACACCGGGGAGCTGTTTTTT.

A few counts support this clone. The CDR3 here is CAWSARQGDSPLHF. CDR3 DNA: TGTGCCTGGAGTGCAAGACAGGGTGATTCACCCCTCCACTTT. The chain couples TRBV30 to TRBJ1-6, with 7 bases that match TRBD1. Trimming took 1 base from V and 8 from J; bases not matched to a gene: 5. Germline V lookup: CDR1 GTSNPN, CDR2 SVGIG (reference sequence). This CDR3 comprises 14 residues.

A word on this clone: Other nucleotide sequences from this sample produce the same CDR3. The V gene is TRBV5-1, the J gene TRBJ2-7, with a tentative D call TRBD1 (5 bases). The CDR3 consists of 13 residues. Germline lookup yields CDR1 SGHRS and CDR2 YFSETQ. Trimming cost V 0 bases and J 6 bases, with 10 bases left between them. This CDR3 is CASSLVQVGEQYF. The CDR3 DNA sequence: TGCGCCAGCAGCTTGGTACAGGTTGGCGAGCAGTACTTC.

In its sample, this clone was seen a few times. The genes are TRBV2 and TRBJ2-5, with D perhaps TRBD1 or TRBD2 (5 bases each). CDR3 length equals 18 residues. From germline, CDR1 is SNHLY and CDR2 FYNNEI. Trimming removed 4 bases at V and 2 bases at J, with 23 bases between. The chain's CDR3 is CASSVRPGSGQIQETQYF. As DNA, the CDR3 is TGTGCCAGCAGTGTCCGTCCCGGCTCGGGGCAGATTCAAGAGACCCAGTACTTC.

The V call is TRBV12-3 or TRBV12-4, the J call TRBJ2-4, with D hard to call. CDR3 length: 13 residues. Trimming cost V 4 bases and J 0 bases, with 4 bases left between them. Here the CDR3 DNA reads TGTGCCAGCAGTTCATTAGCCAAAAACATTCAGTACTTC. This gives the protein CASSSLAKNIQYF.

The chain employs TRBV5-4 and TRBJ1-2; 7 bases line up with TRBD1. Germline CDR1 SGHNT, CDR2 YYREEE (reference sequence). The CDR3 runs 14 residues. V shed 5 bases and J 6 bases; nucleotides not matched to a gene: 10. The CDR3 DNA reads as TGTGCCAGCAGTCTTGGGGACAGAAGGGATGGCTACACCTTC. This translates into CASSLGDRRDGYTF.

The CDR3 spells CASKTGLAGTQYF. CDR3 nucleotides: TGTGCCAGCAAAACGGGTCTTGCTGGTACGCAGTATTTT. This chain connects TRBV6-5 to TRBJ2-3, with D unresolved. V lost 7 bases and J 8 bases, leaving 16 bases between the germline ends. This CDR3 comprises 13 residues. Germline-derived CDR1 and CDR2 are MNHEY and SVGAGI.

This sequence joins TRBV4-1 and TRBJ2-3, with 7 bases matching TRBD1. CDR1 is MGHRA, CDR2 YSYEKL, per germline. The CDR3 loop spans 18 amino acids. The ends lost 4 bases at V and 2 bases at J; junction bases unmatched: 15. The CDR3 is CASSLRITGDAYTDTQYF. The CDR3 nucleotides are TGCGCCAGCAGCCTCCGAATCACAGGGGATGCGTACACAGATACGCAGTATTTT.

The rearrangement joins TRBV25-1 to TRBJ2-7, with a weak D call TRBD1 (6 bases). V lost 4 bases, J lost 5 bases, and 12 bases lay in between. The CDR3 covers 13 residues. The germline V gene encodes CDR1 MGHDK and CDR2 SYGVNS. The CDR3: CASSVPDSHEQYF. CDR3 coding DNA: TGTGCCAGCAGTGTCCCGGACAGCCACGAGCAGTACTTC.

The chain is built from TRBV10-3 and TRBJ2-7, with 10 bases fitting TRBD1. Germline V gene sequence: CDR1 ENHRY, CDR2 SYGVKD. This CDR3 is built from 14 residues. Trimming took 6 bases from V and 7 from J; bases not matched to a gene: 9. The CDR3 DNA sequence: TGTGCCATCAGGACAGGGGGCGCTTCTCGTGAGCAGTACTTC. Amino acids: CAIRTGGASREQYF.

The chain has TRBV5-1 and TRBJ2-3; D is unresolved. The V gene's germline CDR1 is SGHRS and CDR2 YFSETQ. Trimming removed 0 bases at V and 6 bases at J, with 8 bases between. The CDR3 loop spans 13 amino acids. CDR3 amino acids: CASSLDWRDTQYF. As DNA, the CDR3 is TGCGCCAGCAGCTTGGATTGGCGGGATACGCAGTATTTT.

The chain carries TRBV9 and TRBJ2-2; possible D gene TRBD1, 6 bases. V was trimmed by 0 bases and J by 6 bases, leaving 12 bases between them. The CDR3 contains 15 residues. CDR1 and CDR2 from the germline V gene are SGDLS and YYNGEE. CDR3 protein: CASSVDLGAAGELFF. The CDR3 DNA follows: TGTGCCAGCAGCGTAGATTTGGGGGCTGCCGGGGAGCTGTTTTTT.

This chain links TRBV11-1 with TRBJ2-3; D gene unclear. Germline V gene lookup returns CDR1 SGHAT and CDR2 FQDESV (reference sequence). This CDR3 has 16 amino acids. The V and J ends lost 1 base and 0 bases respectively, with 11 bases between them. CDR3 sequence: CASSLDSESSTDTQYF. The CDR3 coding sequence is TGTGCCAGCAGCTTAGATTCAGAAAGTAGCACAGATACGCAGTATTTT.

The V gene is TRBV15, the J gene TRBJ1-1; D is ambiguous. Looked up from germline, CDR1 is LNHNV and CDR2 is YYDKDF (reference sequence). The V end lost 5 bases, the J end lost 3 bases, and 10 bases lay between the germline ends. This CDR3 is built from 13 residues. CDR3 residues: CATSLKRDTEAFF. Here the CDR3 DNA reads TGTGCCACCAGCCTTAAGCGGGACACTGAAGCTTTCTTT.

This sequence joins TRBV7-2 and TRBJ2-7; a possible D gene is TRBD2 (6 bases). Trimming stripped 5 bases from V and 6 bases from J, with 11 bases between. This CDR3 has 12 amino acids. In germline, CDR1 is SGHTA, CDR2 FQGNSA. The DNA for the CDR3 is TGTGCCAGCAGCCTCGGGACTGCCGAGCAGTACTTC. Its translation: CASSLGTAEQYF.

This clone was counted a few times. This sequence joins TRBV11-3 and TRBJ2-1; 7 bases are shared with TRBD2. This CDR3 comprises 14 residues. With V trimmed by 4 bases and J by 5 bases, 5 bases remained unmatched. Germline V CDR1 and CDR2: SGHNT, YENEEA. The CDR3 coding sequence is TGTGCCAGCAGCTCCGGGACTAAGGACAATGAGCAGTTCTTC. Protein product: CASSSGTKDNEQFF.

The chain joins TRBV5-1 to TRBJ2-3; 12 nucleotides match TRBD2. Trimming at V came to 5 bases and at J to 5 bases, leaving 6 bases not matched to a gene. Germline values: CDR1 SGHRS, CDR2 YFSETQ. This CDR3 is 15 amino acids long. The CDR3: CASSLAGGAGDTQYF. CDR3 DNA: TGCGCCAGCAGTCTAGCGGGGGGGGCCGGAGATACGCAGTATTTT.

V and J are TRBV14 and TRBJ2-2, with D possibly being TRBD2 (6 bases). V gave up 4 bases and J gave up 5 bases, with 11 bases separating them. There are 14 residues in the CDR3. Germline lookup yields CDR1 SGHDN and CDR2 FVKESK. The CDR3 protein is CASSPSGLTGELFF. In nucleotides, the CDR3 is TGTGCCAGCAGCCCAAGCGGGCTGACCGGGGAGCTGTTTTTT.